Each of the 19 T cell receptor beta chains below was sequenced from the same sample in a study of graft-versus-host responses after intestinal transplantation. What these receptors recognize is not known. Only in-frame clones appear in the TCRdb table, and some are missing; sequencing was by immunoSEQ multiplex PCR. This sample has approximately 76,000 clones, with over 70% found just once. The sequenced sample was unstimulated CD4+ T cells sorted from spleen or lymph node cells, obtained before transplant. The receptors were sampled from a human donor who was the organ donor for an intestinal transplant.

The V gene is TRBV6-4, the J gene TRBJ2-3; the match to TRBD2 covers 10 bases. This CDR3 has 16 amino acids. J gave up 1 base and V 2 bases, and 3 bases lay outside the gene matches. Germline V CDR1 and CDR2: MRHNA, SNTAGT. The CDR3 nucleotides read TGTGCCAGCAGTGACACTCTAGCGGGGGGCACAGATACGCAGTATTTT. This sequence encodes CASSDTLAGGTDTQYF.

The V call is TRBV28, the J call TRBJ2-3; 9 bases line up with TRBD2. With 5 bases clipped from V and 5 bases from J, the junction kept 14 bases outside the gene matches. The CDR3 is 17 residues long. Per the germline V gene, CDR1 is MDHEN and CDR2 is SYDVKM. In DNA form, the CDR3 reads TGTGCCAGCAGTACCGGGGCGATGGCGGGGGGGGGAGATACGCAGTATTTT. Residues: CASSTGAMAGGGDTQYF.

The chain has TRBV9 and TRBJ1-2; D might be TRBD1 (6 bases). Trimming removed 1 base at V and 4 bases at J, with 14 bases between. The CDR3 extends over 15 amino acids. The germline V gene has CDR1 SGDLS and CDR2 YYNGEE. This CDR3 reads CASSVSTGTSYGYTF. The CDR3 region has the DNA TGTGCCAGCAGCGTATCTACAGGGACAAGCTATGGCTACACCTTC.

Here the CDR3 reads CASSDRSTNEKLFF. The CDR3 DNA reads TGTGCCAGTAGTGACAGATCAACTAATGAAAAACTGTTTTTT. This rearrangement joins TRBV19 to TRBJ1-4; D possibly corresponds to TRBD1 (5 bases). The ends were cut back, 5 bases at V and 0 bases at J, with 7 bases in the middle. The V gene's germline CDR1 is LNHDA and CDR2 SQIVND (reference sequence). The CDR3 has 14 residues. The complete variable domain, with remaining parts taken from reference TRBV19 and TRBJ1-4, reads DGGITQSPKYLFRKEGQNVTLSCEQNLNHDAMYWYRQDPGQGLRLIYYSQIVNDFQKGDIAEGYSVSREKKESFPLTVTSAQKNPTAFYLCASSDRSTNEKLFFGSGTQLSVL.

The chain is built from TRBV19 and TRBJ2-3; D possibly corresponds to TRBD1 (5 bases). Germline V gene data show CDR1 as LNHDA and CDR2 as SQIVND (reference sequence). The ends were cut back, 3 bases at V and 2 bases at J, with 12 bases in the middle. The CDR3 runs to 15 residues. CDR3 loop: CASSIGARLTDTQYF. Written as DNA, the CDR3 is TGTGCCAGTAGTATTGGGGCTAGACTCACAGATACGCAGTATTTT.

This rearrangement joins TRBV11-2 to TRBJ2-2; TRBD2 aligns across 12 bases. The J segment lost 7 bases and the V segment lost 5 bases, leaving 11 bases of the junction unmatched. Germline V gene data show CDR1 as SGHAT and CDR2 as FQNNGV. This CDR3 has 17 amino acids. The CDR3 nucleotides are TGTGCCAGCAGCCCCCGCCTAGCGGGGGGGCCGGTCGGGGAGCTGTTTTTT. Protein: CASSPRLAGGPVGELFF.

This chain uses TRBV28 with TRBJ2-2, with 8 nucleotides matching TRBD1. V gave up 7 bases and J gave up 5 bases; unmatched junction bases: 6. There are 14 residues in the CDR3. Germline V gene lookup returns CDR1 MDHEN and CDR2 SYDVKM. The CDR3 nucleotides are TGTGCCAGCACCACGACAGGGGCAACCGGGGAGCTGTTTTTT. It is translated as CASTTTGATGELFF. Variable domain in full (rest from reference TRBV28 and TRBJ2-2): DVKVTQSSRYLVKRTGEKVFLECVQDMDHENMFWYRQDPGLGLRLIYFSYDVKMKEKGDIPEGYSVSREKKERFSLILESASTNQTSMYLCASTTTGATGELFFGEGSRLTVL.

V is TRBV11-2 and J is TRBJ2-5, with 9 bases identical to TRBD1. The trim removed 0 bases at V and 4 bases at J, leaving 9 bases unmatched. The germline V gene encodes CDR1 SGHAT and CDR2 FQNNGV. The CDR3 runs 17 residues. This chain's CDR3 is CASSLDYWTGEGETQYF. CDR3 bases: TGTGCCAGCAGCTTAGATTATTGGACAGGGGAAGGAGAGACCCAGTACTTC.

This clone was counted between two and nine times. This chain links TRBV11-3 with TRBJ2-1, with TRBD2 as a possible D gene (5 bases). The germline V gene has CDR1 SGHNT and CDR2 YENEEA. The V gene lost 2 bases and the J gene lost 8 bases, with 16 bases spanning the gap. The CDR3 consists of 15 residues. CDR3 protein: CASSLRVGKGDEQFF. CDR3 bases: TGTGCCAGCAGCTTAAGGGTCGGGAAGGGCGATGAGCAGTTCTTC.

This clone has a handful of counts. This chain connects TRBV19 to TRBJ1-5; TRBD1 agrees at 8 bases. V was pared by 7 bases and J by 0 bases, with 8 bases of the junction left unmatched. This CDR3 has 16 residues. Germline V gene data show CDR1 as LNHDA and CDR2 as SQIVND (reference sequence). The CDR3 DNA follows: TGTGCCAGTACCGGGGACAGGCCATATAGCAATCAGCCCCAGCATTTT. It encodes CASTGDRPYSNQPQHF.

This clone was seen a few times. This chain joins TRBV30 and TRBJ2-1; 7 bases align to TRBD1. CDR1 GTSNPN and CDR2 SVGIG come from the germline V gene (reference sequence). The V gene end was trimmed by 8 bases and the J gene end by 0 bases; junction bases not matched to a gene: 4. This CDR3 contains 13 residues. DNA of the CDR3: TGTGCCCGGGACAGCAGCTCCTACAATGAGCAGTTCTTC. It translates to CARDSSSYNEQFF.

The chain links TRBV19 to TRBJ1-6; tentative D call: TRBD1 (6 bases). Trimming pared 3 bases from V and 6 bases from J, leaving 15 bases between. Per germline, CDR1 LNHDA and CDR2 SQIVND (reference sequence). The CDR3 is 16 residues long. CDR3: CASSISGTPLNSPLHF. In DNA form, the CDR3 reads TGTGCCAGTAGTATCAGCGGGACACCCCTTAATTCACCCCTCCACTTT.

The V call is TRBV5-1, the J call TRBJ2-7; 8 nucleotides align to TRBD2. CDR1 and CDR2 from the germline V gene are SGHRS and YFSETQ. The CDR3 has 15 residues. V was clipped by 3 bases and J by 2 bases; unmatched bases: 7. For the CDR3, the DNA is TGCGCCAGCAGCTCCGGGGGGGGCGAAACCTACGAGCAGTACGTC. This gives the protein CASSSGGGETYEQYV.

This chain uses TRBV5-1 with TRBJ1-1, with D uncertain. The CDR3 length is 16 residues. The germline V and J ends were trimmed by 0 bases and 1 base, with 13 bases remaining between them. Germline assignment: CDR1 SGHRS and CDR2 YFSETQ. DNA of the CDR3: TGCGCCAGCAGCTTGGCCTTTGCAGGAAGGAACACTGAAGCTTTCTTT. It translates to CASSLAFAGRNTEAFF.

The chain employs TRBV6-6 and TRBJ1-2; a possible D gene is TRBD1 (5 bases). The length of the CDR3 is 14 residues. Looked up from germline, CDR1 is MNHNY and CDR2 is SVGAGI (reference sequence). Trimming left V 0 bases short and J 12 bases short, with 17 bases between. The CDR3 coding sequence is TGTGCCAGCAGTTACTCGAGGGGACTGCGAGTCGACACCTTC. This encodes CASSYSRGLRVDTF.

This chain uses TRBV5-6 with TRBJ1-2, with 10 bases identical to TRBD1. In germline, CDR1 is SGHDT, CDR2 YYEEEE. The ends lost 4 bases at V and 5 bases at J; junction bases unmatched: 5. CDR3 length equals 14 residues. CDR3 amino acids: CASSRTGGEYGYTF. Here the CDR3 DNA reads TGTGCCAGCAGCCGGACAGGGGGAGAATATGGCTACACCTTC.

The chain uses TRBV27 and TRBJ1-6; no firm D call. Between the trimmed V and J ends, which lost 1 base and 0 bases, there was a span of 13 bases. The CDR3 sequence is 18 residues long. Germline-derived CDR1 and CDR2 are MNHEY and SMNVEV (reference sequence). This CDR3 is CASSLFSSPSSYNSPLHF. The CDR3 bases are TGTGCCAGCAGTTTATTTAGTAGCCCAAGCTCCTATAATTCACCCCTCCACTTT.

This clone was counted between two and nine times. The same CDR3 arises from other DNA sequences in this sample as well. The rearrangement uses TRBV28 and TRBJ2-3, with 11 positions matching TRBD2. CDR1 MDHEN and CDR2 SYDVKM come from the germline V gene. This CDR3 region has 15 residues. Trimming removed 2 bases from V and 3 bases from J; junction bases left unmatched: 1. The CDR3 loop is CASSLIAGGTDTQYF. CDR3 coding DNA: TGTGCCAGCAGTTTAATAGCGGGGGGGACAGATACGCAGTATTTT.

The chain carries TRBV5-4 and TRBJ2-1; possible D gene TRBD1, 6 bases. This CDR3 contains 12 residues. The V and J ends lost 3 bases and 8 bases respectively, with 9 bases between them. Germline V CDR1 and CDR2: SGHNT, YYREEE (reference sequence). CDR3 region: CASSWPGDEQFF. The CDR3 coding sequence is TGTGCCAGCAGCTGGCCAGGGGATGAGCAGTTCTTC.